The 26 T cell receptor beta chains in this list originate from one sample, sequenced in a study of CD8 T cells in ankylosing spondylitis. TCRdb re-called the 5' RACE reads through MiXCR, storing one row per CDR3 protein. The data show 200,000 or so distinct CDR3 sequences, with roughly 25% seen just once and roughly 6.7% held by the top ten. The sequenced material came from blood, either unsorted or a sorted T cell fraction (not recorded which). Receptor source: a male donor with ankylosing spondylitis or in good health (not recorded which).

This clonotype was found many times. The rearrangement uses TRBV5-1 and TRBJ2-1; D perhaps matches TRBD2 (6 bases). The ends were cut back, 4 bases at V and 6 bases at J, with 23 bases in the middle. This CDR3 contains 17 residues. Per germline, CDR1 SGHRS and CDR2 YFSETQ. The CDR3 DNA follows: TGCGCCAGCAGCGTCAGGAGCGGGTCTATCGGACCCAATGAGCAGTTCTTC. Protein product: CASSVRSGSIGPNEQFF.

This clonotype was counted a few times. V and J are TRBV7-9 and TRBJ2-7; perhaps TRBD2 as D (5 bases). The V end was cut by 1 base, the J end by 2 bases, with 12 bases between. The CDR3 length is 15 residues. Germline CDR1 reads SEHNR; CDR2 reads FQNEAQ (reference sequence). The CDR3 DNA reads TGTGCCAGCAGCTTAGGGGCGGGCCGTACCTACGAGCAGTACTTC. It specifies CASSLGAGRTYEQYF.

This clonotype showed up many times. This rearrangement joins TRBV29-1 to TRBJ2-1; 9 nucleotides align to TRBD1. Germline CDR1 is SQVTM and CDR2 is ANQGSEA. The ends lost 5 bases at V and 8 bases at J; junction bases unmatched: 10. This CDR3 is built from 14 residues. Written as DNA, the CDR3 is TGCAGCGTTCGACAGGGGGAAATTGTGGATGAGCAGTTCTTC. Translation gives CSVRQGEIVDEQFF.

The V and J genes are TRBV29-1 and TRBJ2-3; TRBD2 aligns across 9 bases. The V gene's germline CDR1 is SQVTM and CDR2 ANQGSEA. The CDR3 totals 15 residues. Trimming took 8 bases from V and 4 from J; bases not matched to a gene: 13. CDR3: CSLDGLAYTSDTQYF. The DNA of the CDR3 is TGCAGCTTGGACGGACTAGCGTATACCTCAGATACGCAGTATTTT.

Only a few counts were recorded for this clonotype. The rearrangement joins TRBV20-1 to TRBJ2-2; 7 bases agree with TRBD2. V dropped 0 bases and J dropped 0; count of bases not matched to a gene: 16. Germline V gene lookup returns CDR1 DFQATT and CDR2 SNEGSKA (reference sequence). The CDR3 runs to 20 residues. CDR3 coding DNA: TGCAGTGCTAGAGATTCTATTTGGGACTACCAACCGACGAACACCGGGGAGCTGTTTTTT. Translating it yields CSARDSIWDYQPTNTGELFF.

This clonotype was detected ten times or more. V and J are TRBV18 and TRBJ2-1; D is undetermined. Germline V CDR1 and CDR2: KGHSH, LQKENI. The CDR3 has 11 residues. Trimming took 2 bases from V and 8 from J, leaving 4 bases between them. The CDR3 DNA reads TGTGCCAGCTCACCAAGATATGAGCAGTTCTTC. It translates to CASSPRYEQFF.

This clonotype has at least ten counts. CDR3 in amino acids: CASSLGGGRSYEQYF. The CDR3 DNA is TGTGCCAGCAGCTTAGGGGGCGGCCGCTCCTACGAGCAGTACTTC. This chain connects TRBV11-1 to TRBJ2-7; D might be TRBD1 (5 bases). Per germline, CDR1 SGHAT and CDR2 FQDESV (reference sequence). Deletions cut 1 base from V and 0 bases from J, with 10 bases between. CDR3 length: 15 amino acids.

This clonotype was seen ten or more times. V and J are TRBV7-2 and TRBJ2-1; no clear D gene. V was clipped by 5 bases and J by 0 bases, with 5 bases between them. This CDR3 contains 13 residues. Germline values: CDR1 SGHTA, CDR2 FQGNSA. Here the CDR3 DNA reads TGTGCCAGCAGCCCGAGCTCCTACAATGAGCAGTTCTTC. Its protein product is CASSPSSYNEQFF.

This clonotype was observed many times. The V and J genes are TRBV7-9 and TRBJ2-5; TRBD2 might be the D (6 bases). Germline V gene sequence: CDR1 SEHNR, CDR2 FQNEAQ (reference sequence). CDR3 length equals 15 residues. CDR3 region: CAGARGSTTLETQYF. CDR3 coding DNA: TGTGCAGGAGCGCGGGGTAGCACCACCTTGGAGACCCAGTACTTC.

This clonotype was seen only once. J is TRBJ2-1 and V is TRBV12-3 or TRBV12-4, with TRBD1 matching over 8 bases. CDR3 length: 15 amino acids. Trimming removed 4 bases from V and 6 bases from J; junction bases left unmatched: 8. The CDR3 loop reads CASSSPRTGRNEQFF. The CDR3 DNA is TGTGCCAGCAGTTCCCCAAGGACAGGGCGCAATGAGCAGTTCTTC.

Here the CDR3 DNA reads TGTGCCAGCAGTGTCGCAGGGACTAATCAGCCCCAGCATTTT. As protein: CASSVAGTNQPQHF. This chain links TRBV12-3 or TRBV12-4 with TRBJ1-5, with a weak D call TRBD1 (5 bases). The CDR3 runs 14 residues. V dropped 5 bases and J dropped 4 bases, with 12 bases sitting between them.

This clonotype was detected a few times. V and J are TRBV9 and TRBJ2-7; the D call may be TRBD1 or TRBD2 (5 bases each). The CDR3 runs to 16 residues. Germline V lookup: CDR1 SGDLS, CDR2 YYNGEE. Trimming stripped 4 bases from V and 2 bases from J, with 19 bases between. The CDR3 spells CASSPDPAGTAYEQYF. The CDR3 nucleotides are TGTGCCAGCAGCCCGGATCCCGCCGGGACGGCCTACGAGCAGTACTTC. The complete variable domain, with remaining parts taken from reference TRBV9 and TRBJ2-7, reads DSGVTQTPKHLITATGQRVTLRCSPRSGDLSVYWYQQSLDQGLQFLIQYYNGEERAKGNILERFSAQQFPDLHSELNLSSLELGDSALYFCASSPDPAGTAYEQYFGPGTRLTVT.

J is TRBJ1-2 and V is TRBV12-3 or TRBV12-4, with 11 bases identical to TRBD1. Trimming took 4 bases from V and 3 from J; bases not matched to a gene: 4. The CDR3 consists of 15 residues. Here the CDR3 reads CASSWRTGGDYGYTF. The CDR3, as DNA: TGTGCCAGCAGTTGGCGGACAGGGGGCGACTATGGCTACACCTTC.

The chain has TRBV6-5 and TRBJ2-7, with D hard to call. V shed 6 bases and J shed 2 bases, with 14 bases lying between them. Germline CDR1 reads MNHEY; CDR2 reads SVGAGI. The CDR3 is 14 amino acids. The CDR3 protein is CASSLRQEPYEQYF. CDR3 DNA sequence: TGTGCCAGCAGCCTAAGGCAGGAACCCTACGAGCAGTACTTC.

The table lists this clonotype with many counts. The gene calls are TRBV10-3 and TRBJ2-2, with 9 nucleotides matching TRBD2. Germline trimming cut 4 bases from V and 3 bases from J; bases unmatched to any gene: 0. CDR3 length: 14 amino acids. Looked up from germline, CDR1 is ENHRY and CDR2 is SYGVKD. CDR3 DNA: TGTGCCATCAGTGTAGCGGGGGACACCGGGGAGCTGTTTTTT. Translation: CAISVAGDTGELFF.

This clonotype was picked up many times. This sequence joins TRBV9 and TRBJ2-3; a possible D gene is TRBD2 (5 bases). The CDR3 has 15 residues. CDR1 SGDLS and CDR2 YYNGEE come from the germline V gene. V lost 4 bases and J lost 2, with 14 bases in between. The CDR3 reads CASSWTQGATDTQYF. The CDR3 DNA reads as TGTGCCAGCAGCTGGACTCAAGGAGCCACAGATACGCAGTATTTT.

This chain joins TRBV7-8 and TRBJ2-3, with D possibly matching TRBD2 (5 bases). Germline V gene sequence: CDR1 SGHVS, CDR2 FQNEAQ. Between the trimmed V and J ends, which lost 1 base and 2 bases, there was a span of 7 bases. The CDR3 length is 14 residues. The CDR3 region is CASSLGRDTDTQYF. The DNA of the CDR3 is TGTGCCAGCAGCTTAGGTCGGGACACAGATACGCAGTATTTT.

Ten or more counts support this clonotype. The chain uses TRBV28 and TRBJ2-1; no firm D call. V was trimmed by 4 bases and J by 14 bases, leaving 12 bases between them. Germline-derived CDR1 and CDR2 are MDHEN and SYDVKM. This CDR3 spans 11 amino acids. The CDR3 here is CASSSEGWKFF. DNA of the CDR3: TGTGCCAGCAGTTCGGAAGGGTGGAAGTTCTTC.

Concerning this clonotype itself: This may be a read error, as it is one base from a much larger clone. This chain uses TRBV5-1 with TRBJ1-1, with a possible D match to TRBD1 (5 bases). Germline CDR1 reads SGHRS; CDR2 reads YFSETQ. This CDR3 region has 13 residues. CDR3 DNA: TGCGCCACCAGCCCGACAGTGAACACTGAAGCTTTCTTT. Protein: CATSPTVNTEAFF. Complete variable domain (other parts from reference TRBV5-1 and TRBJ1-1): KAGVTQTPRYLIKTRGQQVTLSCSPISGHRSVSWYQQTPGQGLQFLFEYFSETQRNKGNFPGRFSGRQFSNSRSEMNVSTLELGDSALYLCATSPTVNTEAFFGQGTRLTVV.

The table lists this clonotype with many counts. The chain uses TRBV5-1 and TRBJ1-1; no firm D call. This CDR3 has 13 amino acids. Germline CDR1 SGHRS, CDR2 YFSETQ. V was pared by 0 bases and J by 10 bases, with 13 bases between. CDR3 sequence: CASSLAGRSIAFF. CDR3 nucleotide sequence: TGCGCCAGCAGCTTGGCTGGCAGATCGATAGCTTTCTTT.

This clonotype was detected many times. This CDR3 reads CASSQEGRAGDTQYF. CDR3 coding DNA: TGCGCCAGCAGCCAAGAAGGCAGGGCGGGAGATACGCAGTATTTT. V usage is TRBV4-3 and J usage is TRBJ2-3; D is possibly TRBD1 or TRBD2 (5 bases each). V lost 0 bases and J lost 5, with 12 bases in between. CDR3 length equals 15 residues. CDR1 and CDR2 (germline): LGHNA, YSLEER.

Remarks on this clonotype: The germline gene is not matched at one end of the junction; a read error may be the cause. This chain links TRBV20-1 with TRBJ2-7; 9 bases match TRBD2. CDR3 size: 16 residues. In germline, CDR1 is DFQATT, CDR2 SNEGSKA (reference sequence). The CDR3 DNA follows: TGTAGTGCTCCTAAACCGCTAGCGGGAAGCTCCTACGAGCAGTACTTC. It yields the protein CSAPKPLAGSSYEQYF.

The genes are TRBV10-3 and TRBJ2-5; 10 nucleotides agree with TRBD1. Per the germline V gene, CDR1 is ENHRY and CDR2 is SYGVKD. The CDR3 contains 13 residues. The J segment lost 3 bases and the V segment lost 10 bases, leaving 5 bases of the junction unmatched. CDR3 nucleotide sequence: TGTGCCACCAGGACAGGGGGGGAAGAGACCCAGTACTTC. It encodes CATRTGGEETQYF.

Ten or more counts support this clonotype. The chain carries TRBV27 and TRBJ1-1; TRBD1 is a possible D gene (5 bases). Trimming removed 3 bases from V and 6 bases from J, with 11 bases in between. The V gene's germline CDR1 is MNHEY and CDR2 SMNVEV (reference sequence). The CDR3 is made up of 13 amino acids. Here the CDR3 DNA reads TGTGCCAGCAGTTTGCAGGGCTCTGCTGAAGCTTTCTTT. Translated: CASSLQGSAEAFF.

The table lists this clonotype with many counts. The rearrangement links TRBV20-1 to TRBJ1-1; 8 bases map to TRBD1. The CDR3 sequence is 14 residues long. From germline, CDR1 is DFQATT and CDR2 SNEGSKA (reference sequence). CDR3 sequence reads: CSPGQGARRTEAFF. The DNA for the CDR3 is TGCAGCCCTGGTCAGGGGGCACGGCGCACTGAAGCTTTCTTT.

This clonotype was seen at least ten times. The CDR3 DNA follows: TGTGCCAGCAGCTTTGACAGGGATGGCTACACCTTC. This gives the protein CASSFDRDGYTF. The genes are TRBV5-6 and TRBJ1-2; 7 bases fit TRBD1. With 2 bases clipped from V and 6 bases from J, the junction kept 1 base outside the gene matches. The V gene's germline CDR1 is SGHDT and CDR2 YYEEEE. The CDR3 loop spans 12 amino acids. The full variable domain, its missing parts supplied by reference TRBV5-6 and TRBJ1-2, is DAGVTQSPTHLIKTRGQQVTLRCSPKSGHDTVSWYQQALGQGPQFIFQYYEEEERQRGNFPDRFSGHQFPNYSSELNVNALLLGDSALYLCASSFDRDGYTFGSGTRLTVV.